This TCR beta chain was captured by sequencing in a study of beta chain features in type 1 diabetes. Isolated RNA was reverse transcribed in full, so expressed TCRB transcripts were sequenced. This table comes from immunoSEQ multiplex PCR, and its TCRdb copy is limited to in-frame clones, with some not included. The data contain a few hundred thousand clones, over 9.5% of them singletons. This clone was detected only a few times. This CDR3 region has 16 residues. CDR1 LNHDA and CDR2 SQIVND come from the germline V gene (reference sequence). V lost 4 bases, J lost 0 bases, and 15 bases lay in between. The receptor was derived from a woman aged 18 to 35 in good health. The chain employs TRBV19 and TRBJ1-2; D is possibly TRBD1 (5 bases). The sample was naive CD4+ T cells from blood. CDR3 DNA: TGTGCCAGTAGTAAACAGTTGACAGAGTCTAACTATGGCTACACCTTC. This encodes CASSKQLTESNYGYTF.